Below are 14 T cell receptor beta chains sequenced from a single sample in a study of T cells in women clearing cervical HPV infection. Only in-frame clones appear in the TCRdb table, and some are missing; sequencing was by immunoSEQ multiplex PCR. The sample spans some 30,000 clones; the ten largest clones claim 4.3%. Material for sequencing was blood buffy coat. The receptors stem from a woman between 18 and 70 years old with a cervical HPV16 infection that either progressed to CIN3+ or cleared (not recorded which).

To note about this clone: The CDR3 is cut off 3 residues early in the read; its end comes from the germline J gene. The chain joins TRBV6-2 or TRBV6-3 to TRBJ2-7; tentatively, D is TRBD2 (5 bases). Trimming stripped 5 bases from V and 2 bases from J, with 16 bases between. The CDR3 spans 15 residues. Germline CDR1 and CDR2: MNHEY and SVGEGT. CDR3 DNA (partial): TGTGCCAGCAGTCAGTATGCGCCGAGGGCCTACGAG. Translating it yields CASSQYAPRAYE. The full CDR3 protein reads CASSQYAPRAYEQYF.

In regard to this clone: An end of the junction differs from the germline gene, which may be a read error. The sample contains more than one DNA sequence encoding this CDR3. The chain's CDR3 is CASSPYGTGEYEQYF. The covered CDR3 bases are TGTGCTAGCAGCCCATACGGGACAGGGGAGTACGAG. V usage is TRBV11-2 and J usage is TRBJ2-7; 10 bases agree with TRBD1. The CDR3 end lies 3 residues beyond the end of the read and is filled in from the germline J gene. The CDR3 sequence is 15 residues long. Germline values: CDR1 SGHAT, CDR2 FQNNGV. Variable domain in full (rest from reference TRBV11-2 and TRBJ2-7): EAGVAQSPRYKIIEKRQSVAFWCNPISGHATLYWYQQILGQGPKLLIQFQNNGVVDDSQLPKDRFSAERLKGVDSTLKIQPAKLEDSAVYLCASSPYGTGEYEQYFGPGTRLTVT.

As concerns this clone: With the read ending 3 residues before the CDR3 end, the germline J gene is used to fill in that end. This rearrangement joins TRBV29-1 to TRBJ2-5; D is unresolved. The CDR3 sequence is 13 residues long. V was trimmed by 5 bases and J by 5 bases, leaving 15 bases between them. Germline values: CDR1 SQVTM, CDR2 ANQGSEA. Here the CDR3 reads CSVLSHIGETQYF. The CDR3 DNA, read in part, is TGCAGCGTTTTATCCCATATCGGGGAGACC. Full variable domain (outside the CDR3, taken from reference TRBV29-1 and TRBJ2-5): SAVISQKPSRDICQRGTSLTIQCQVDSQVTMMFWYRQQPGQSLTLIATANQGSEATYESGFVIDKFPISRPNLTFSTLTVSNMSPEDSSIYLCSVLSHIGETQYFGPGTRLLVL.

In the case of this clone: The read comes to an end 3 residues before the CDR3 does, leaving the germline J gene to fill in the end. This chain uses TRBV29-1 with TRBJ2-7; 8 positions match TRBD1. The CDR3 is made up of 14 amino acids. J lost 0 bases, V lost 5 bases, and 6 bases had no gene match. The germline V gene encodes CDR1 SQVTM and CDR2 ANQGSEA. CDR3 DNA, as far as it was read: TGCAGCGTTCAACAGGGGGTTGGCTCCTACGAG. Amino acid sequence: CSVQQGVGSYE. The whole CDR3 protein reads CSVQQGVGSYEQYF.

CDR3 sequence: CASSVRGYTGELFF. The sequenced CDR3 bases are TGTGCCAGCAGCGTGCGGGGCTACACCGGGGAG. The chain recombines TRBV5-4 with TRBJ2-2, with a tentative D call TRBD2 (6 bases). The read finishes 3 residues shy of the CDR3 end, and the germline J gene is used to complete it. V lost 4 bases to trimming and J lost 3 bases, with 10 bases between them. This CDR3 is 14 amino acids long. The germline gives CDR1 SGHNT, CDR2 YYREEE (reference sequence).

With respect to this clone: Read coverage stops 3 residues before the CDR3 terminus; the germline J gene supplies the remainder. This rearrangement joins TRBV5-1 to TRBJ1-2; the D gene is possibly TRBD1 (5 bases). Germline CDR1 SGHRS, CDR2 YFSETQ. This CDR3 is built from 15 residues. The CDR3 bases that were read are TGCGCCAGCAGTTCCGGGACTAGCGGGGGTCAGACC. Protein product: CASSSGTSGGQT. The entire CDR3 is CASSSGTSGGQTYTF. The whole variable domain, filled in from reference TRBV5-1 and TRBJ1-2, reads KAGVTQTPRYLIKTRGQQVTLSCSPISGHRSVSWYQQTPGQGLQFLFEYFSETQRNKGNFPGRFSGRQFSNSRSEMNVSTLELGDSALYLCASSSGTSGGQTYTFGSGTRLTVV.

With regard to this clone: From the germline J gene comes the end of the CDR3, since the read stops 3 residues before it. The chain combines TRBV20-1 with TRBJ1-2; a weak D match, TRBD1 (5 bases). The CDR3 consists of 11 residues. V was clipped by 6 bases and J by 5 bases, with 10 bases between them. Germline loops: CDR1 DFQATT, CDR2 SNEGSKA (reference sequence). Incomplete CDR3 DNA: TGCAGTGCCCAGGGAGAGTATGGC. Amino acids: CSAQGEYG. The CDR3, in full, reads CSAQGEYGYTF.

For this clone: A read error may produce the germline difference seen at one junction end. The read terminates 3 residues ahead of where the CDR3 ends, so the germline J gene completes it. The J gene is TRBJ1-3, the V gene TRBV30; no clear D. The CDR3 covers 15 residues. The V gene's germline CDR1 is GTSNPN and CDR2 SVGIG (reference sequence). The part of the CDR3 DNA that was read is TGTGCCTGGAGCCCGAACGCCCGGGCGGGAAACACA. Residues: CAWSPNARAGNT. The whole CDR3 region reads CAWSPNARAGNTIYF.

About this clone: The CDR3 end lies 3 residues beyond the end of the read and is filled in from the germline J gene. The genes are TRBV6-1 and TRBJ1-5, with D tentatively TRBD1 (5 bases). Germline V gives CDR1 MNHNS, CDR2 SASEGT. With 2 bases removed from V and 4 bases from J, the gap between germline ends came to 12 bases. CDR3 size: 15 residues. Partial CDR3 DNA: TGTGCCAGCAGTGAACGATCAGGGAGTAATCAGCCC. Translated: CASSERSGSNQP. The full CDR3 is CASSERSGSNQPQHF.

In the case of this clone: The read stops 3 residues short of the end of the CDR3; the missing end is completed from the germline J gene. The chain joins TRBV7-2 to TRBJ1-2; D remains unclear. The germline CDR1 and CDR2 sequences are SGHTA and FQGNSA. CDR3 length: 13 residues. The CDR3 DNA, read in part, is TGTGCCAGCCACGGGTCTATCCCCCATGAC. Amino acids: CASHGSIPHD. The whole CDR3 protein reads CASHGSIPHDYTF. Full variable domain (outside the CDR3, taken from reference TRBV7-2 and TRBJ1-2): GAGVSQSPSNKVTEKGKDVELRCDPISGHTALYWYRQSLGQGLEFLIYFQGNSAPDKSGLPSDRFSAERTGGSVSTLTIQRTQQEDSAVYLCASHGSIPHDYTFGSGTRLTVV.

A word on this clone: The read stops 3 residues short of the end of the CDR3; the missing end is completed from the germline J gene. The chain joins TRBV5-4 to TRBJ1-2; D might be TRBD1 (5 bases). Trimming pared 0 bases from V and 0 bases from J, leaving 9 bases between. From germline, CDR1 is SGHNT and CDR2 YYREEE (reference sequence). CDR3 length equals 15 residues. CDR3 amino acids: CASSLAGGSNYGYTF. The sequenced part of the CDR3 DNA is TGTGCCAGCAGCTTGGCCGGGGGTTCTAACTATGGC.

On this clone: Sequencing ends 3 residues short of the CDR3 end; the germline J gene provides the rest. The chain joins TRBV5-1 to TRBJ2-1, with D unresolved. Trimming took off 1 base at V and 2 bases at J, with 13 bases between the two ends. The CDR3 loop spans 16 amino acids. The germline gives CDR1 SGHRS, CDR2 YFSETQ. The CDR3 DNA, read in part, is TGCGCCAGCAGCTTGCCTAGTGTGGAAACCTACAATGAG. Its translation is CASSLPSVETYNE. From start to end, the CDR3 is CASSLPSVETYNEQFF.

Concerning this clone itself: The read is 3 residues too short to cover the CDR3 end, so that end is filled in from the germline J gene. This chain uses TRBV12-3 or TRBV12-4 with TRBJ1-5; no definite D call. The CDR3 has 13 amino acids. Trimming took 3 bases from V and 4 from J, leaving 7 bases between them. The CDR3 protein is CASSLFHNQPQHF. CDR3 DNA, as far as it was read: TGTGCCAGCAGTTTGTTTCATAATCAGCCC.

For this clone: The read halts 3 residues ahead of the CDR3 end, with the missing end drawn from the germline J gene. The V gene is TRBV30, the J gene TRBJ1-2; TRBD1 agrees at 8 bases. There are 13 residues in the CDR3. Germline CDR1 and CDR2: GTSNPN and SVGIG (reference sequence). The sequenced CDR3 bases are TGTGCCTGCCGTCCAGGGGGCGCTTTCATT. Its translation: CACRPGGAFI. The whole CDR3 is CACRPGGAFIYTF.